The clone carrying this T cell receptor beta chain was counted a few times. These data come from a study of naive and memory T cell subsets. A UMI-containing oligonucleotide was joined by 3' ligation to the TCR cDNA template. RNA was extracted from 2.5 ml of whole blood of healthy adults. Unsorted total RNA, roughly 1 to 1000 ng, was DNase treated before reverse transcription. The SP2 primer and nested alpha and beta constant region primers amplified ligated cDNA in four rounds. MiXCR was run by TCRdb on the 5' RACE reads, yielding one entry per CDR3 protein. The sample contains about 57,000 distinct CDR3 sequences, around 7.3% of which appear only once. The CDR3 runs to 16 residues. Germline-derived CDR1 and CDR2 are MDHEN and SYDVKM. The J segment lost 6 bases and the V segment lost 6 bases, leaving 11 bases of the junction unmatched.

The chain employs TRBV28 and TRBJ2-3, with TRBD2 matching over 11 bases. The TCR comes from a female donor in good health. In nucleotides, the CDR3 is TGTGCCAGCAGGGGGACTAGCGGTGGTTTTTACGATACGCAGTATTTT. It codes for CASRGTSGGFYDTQYF.